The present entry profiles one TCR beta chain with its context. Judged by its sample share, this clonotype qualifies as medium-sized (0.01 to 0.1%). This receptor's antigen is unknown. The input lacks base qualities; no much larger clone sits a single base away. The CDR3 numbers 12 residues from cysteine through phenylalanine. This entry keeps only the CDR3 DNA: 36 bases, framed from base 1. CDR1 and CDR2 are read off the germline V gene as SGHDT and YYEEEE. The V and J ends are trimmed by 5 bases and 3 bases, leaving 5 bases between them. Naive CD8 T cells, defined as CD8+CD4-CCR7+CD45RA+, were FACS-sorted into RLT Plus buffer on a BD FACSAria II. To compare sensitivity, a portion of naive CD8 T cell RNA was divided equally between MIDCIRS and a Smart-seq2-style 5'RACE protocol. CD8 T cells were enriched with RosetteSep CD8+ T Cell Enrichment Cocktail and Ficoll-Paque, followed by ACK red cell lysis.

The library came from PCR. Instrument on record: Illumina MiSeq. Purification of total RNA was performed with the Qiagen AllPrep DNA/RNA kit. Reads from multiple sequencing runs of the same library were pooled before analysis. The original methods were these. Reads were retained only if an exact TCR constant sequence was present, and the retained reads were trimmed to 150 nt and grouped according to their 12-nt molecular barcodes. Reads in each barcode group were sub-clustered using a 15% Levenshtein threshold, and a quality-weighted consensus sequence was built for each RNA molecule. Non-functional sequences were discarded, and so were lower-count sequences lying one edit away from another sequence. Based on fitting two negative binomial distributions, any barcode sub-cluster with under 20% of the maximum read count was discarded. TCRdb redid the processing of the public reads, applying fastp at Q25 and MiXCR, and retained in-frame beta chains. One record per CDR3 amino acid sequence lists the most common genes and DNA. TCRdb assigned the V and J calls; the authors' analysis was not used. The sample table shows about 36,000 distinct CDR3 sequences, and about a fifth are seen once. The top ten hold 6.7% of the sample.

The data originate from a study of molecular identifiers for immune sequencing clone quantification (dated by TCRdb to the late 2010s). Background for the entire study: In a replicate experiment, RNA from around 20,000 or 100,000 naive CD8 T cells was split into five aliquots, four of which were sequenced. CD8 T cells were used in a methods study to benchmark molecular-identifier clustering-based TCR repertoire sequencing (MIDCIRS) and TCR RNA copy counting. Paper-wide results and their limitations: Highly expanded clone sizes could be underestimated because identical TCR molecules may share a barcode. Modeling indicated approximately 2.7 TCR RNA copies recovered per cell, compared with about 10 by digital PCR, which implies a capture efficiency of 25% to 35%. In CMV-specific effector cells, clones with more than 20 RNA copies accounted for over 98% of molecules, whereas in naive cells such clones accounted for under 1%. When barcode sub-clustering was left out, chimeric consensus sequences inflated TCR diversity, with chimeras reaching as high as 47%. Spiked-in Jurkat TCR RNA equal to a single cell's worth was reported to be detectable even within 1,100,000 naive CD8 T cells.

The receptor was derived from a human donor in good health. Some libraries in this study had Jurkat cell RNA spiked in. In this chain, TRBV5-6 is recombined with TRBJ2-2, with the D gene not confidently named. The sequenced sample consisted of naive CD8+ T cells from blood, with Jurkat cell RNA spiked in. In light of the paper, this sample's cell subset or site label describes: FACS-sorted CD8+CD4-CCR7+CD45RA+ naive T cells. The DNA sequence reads TGTGCCAGCAGTCACGACACCGGGGAGCTGTTTTTT. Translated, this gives CASSHDTGELFF.